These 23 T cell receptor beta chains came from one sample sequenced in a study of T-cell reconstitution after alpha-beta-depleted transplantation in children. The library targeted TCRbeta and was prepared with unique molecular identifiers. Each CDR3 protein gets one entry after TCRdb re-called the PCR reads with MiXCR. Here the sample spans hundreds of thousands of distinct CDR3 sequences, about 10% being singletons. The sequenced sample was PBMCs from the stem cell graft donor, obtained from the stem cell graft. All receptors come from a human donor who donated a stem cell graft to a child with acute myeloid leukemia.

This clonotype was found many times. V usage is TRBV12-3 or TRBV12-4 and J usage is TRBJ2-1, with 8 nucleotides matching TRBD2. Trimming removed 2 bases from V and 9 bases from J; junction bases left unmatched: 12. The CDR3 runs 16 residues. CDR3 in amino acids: CASSLTAGTRPGEQFF. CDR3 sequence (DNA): TGTGCCAGCAGTTTAACAGCCGGGACTAGGCCGGGTGAGCAGTTCTTC.

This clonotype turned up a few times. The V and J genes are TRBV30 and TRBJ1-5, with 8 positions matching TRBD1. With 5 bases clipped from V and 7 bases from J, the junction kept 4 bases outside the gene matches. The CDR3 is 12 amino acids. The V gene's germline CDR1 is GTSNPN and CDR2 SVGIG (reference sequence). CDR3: CAWGQGSQPQHF. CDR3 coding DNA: TGTGCCTGGGGACAGGGAAGCCAGCCCCAGCATTTT.

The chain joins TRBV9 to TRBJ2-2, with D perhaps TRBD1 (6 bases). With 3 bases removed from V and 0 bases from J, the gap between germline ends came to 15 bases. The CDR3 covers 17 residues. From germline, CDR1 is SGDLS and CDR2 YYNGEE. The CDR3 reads CASSGRRGGPNTGELFF. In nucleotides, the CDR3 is TGTGCCAGCAGCGGTCGCCGAGGGGGACCGAACACCGGGGAGCTGTTTTTT.

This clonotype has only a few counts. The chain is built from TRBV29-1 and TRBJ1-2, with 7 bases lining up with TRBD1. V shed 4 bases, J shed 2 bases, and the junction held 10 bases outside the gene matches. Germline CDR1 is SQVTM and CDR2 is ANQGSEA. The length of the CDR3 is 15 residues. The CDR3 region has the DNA TGCAGCGTTGTGGGGGGGAGGGGGCTCAACTATGGCTACACCTTC. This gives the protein CSVVGGRGLNYGYTF.

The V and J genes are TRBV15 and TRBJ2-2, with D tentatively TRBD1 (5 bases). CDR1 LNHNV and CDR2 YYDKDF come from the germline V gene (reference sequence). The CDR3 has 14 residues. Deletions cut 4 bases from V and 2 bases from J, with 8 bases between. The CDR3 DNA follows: TGTGCCACCAGCAAGGACATTAACACCGGGGAGCTGTTTTTT. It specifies CATSKDINTGELFF.

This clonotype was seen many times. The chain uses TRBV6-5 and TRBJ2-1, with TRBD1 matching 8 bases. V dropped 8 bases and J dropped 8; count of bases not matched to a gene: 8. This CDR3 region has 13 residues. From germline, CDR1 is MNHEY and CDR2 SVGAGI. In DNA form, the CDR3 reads TGTGCCAGCCAGCGGACAGGGTCCCATGAGCAGTTCTTC. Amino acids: CASQRTGSHEQFF.

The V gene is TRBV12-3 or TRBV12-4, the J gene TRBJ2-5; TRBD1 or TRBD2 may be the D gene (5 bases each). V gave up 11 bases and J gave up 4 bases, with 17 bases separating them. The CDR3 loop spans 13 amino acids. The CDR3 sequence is CACSLAGTETQYF. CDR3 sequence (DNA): TGTGCCTGCTCCCTGGCAGGGACAGAGACCCAGTACTTC.

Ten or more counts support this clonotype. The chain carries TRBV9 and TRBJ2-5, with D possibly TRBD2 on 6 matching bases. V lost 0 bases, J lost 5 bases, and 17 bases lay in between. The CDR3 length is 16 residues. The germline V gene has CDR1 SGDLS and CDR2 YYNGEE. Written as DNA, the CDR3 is TGTGCCAGCAGCGTAGCTCCTAGCGACATGGGGGAGACCCAGTACTTC. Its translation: CASSVAPSDMGETQYF.

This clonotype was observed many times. The CDR3 sequence: CASRPGPSYEQYF. In nucleotides, the CDR3 is TGTGCCAGCAGGCCTGGTCCCTCCTACGAGCAGTACTTC. The chain carries TRBV6-6 and TRBJ2-7; D unclear. This CDR3 spans 13 amino acids. Germline assignment: CDR1 MNHNY and CDR2 SVGAGI (reference sequence). V lost 6 bases to trimming and J lost 0 bases, with 9 bases between them.

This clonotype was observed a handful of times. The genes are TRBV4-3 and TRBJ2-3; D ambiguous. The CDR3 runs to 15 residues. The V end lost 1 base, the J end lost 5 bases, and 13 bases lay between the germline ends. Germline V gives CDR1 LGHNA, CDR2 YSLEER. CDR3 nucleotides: TGCGCCAGCAGCCAAGCCCTCCGAGTCGGAGATACGCAGTATTTT. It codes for CASSQALRVGDTQYF.

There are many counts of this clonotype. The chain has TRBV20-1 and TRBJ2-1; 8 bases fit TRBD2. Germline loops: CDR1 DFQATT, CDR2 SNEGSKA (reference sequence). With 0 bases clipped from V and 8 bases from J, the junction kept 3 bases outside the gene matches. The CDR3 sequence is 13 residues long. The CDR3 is CSARDGLADEQFF. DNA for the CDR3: TGCAGTGCTAGAGATGGACTAGCCGATGAGCAGTTCTTC.

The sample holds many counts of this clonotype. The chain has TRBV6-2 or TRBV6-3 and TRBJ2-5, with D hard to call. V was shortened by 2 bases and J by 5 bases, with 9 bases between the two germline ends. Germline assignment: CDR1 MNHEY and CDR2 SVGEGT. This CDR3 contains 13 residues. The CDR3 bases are TGTGCCAGCAGTTACGCCCTAGTTGAGACCCAGTACTTC. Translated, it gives CASSYALVETQYF.

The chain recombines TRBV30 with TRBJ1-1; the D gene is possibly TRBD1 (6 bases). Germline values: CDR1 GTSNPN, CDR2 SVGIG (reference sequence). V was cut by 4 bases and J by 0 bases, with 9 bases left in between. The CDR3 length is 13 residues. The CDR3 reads CAWIGQLNTEAFF. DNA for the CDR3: TGTGCCTGGATCGGACAGTTGAACACTGAAGCTTTCTTT. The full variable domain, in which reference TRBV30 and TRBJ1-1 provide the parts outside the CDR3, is SQTIHQWPATLVQPVGSPLSLECTVEGTSNPNLYWYRQAAGRGLQLLFYSVGIGQISSEVPQNLSASRPQDRQFILSSKKLLLSDSGFYLCAWIGQLNTEAFFGQGTRLTVV.

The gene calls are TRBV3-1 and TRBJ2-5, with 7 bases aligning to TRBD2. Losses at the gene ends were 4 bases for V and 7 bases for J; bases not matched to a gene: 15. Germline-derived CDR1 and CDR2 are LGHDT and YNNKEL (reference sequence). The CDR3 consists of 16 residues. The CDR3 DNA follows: TGTGCCAGCAGCCCCTTCGGTGCGGGAGATGGAGGGACCCAGTACTTC. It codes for CASSPFGAGDGGTQYF.

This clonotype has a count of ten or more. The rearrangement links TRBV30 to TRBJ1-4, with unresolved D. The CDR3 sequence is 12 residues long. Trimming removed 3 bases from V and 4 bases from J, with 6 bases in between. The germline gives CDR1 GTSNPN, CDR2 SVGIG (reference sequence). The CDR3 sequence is CAWSGDNEKLFF. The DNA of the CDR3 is TGTGCCTGGAGCGGGGATAATGAAAAACTGTTTTTT.

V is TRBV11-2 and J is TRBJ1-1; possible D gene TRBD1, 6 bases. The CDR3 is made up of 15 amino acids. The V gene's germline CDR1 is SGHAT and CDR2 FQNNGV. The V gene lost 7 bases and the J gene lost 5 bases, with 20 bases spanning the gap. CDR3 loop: CASTRDMLITTEAFF. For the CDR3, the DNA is TGTGCCAGCACCCGGGACATGCTTATTACGACTGAAGCTTTCTTT.

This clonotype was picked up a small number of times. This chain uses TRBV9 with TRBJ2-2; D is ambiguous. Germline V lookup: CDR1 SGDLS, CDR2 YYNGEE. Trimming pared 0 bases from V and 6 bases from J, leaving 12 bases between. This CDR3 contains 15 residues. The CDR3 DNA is TGTGCCAGCAGCGTAGTATCTAGATCCGCCGGGGAGCTGTTTTTT. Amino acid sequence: CASSVVSRSAGELFF.

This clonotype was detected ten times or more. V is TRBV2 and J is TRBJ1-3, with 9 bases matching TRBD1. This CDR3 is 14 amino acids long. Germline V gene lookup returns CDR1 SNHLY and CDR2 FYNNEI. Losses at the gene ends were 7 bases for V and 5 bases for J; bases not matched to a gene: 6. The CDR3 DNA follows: TGTGCCAGCATTCCAGGGACAGGGAGAAACACCATATATTTT. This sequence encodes CASIPGTGRNTIYF. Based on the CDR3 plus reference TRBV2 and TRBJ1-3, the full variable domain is EPEVTQTPSHQVTQMGQEVILRCVPISNHLYFYWYRQILGQKVEFLVSFYNNEISEKSEIFDDQFSVERPDGSNFTLKIRSTKLEDSAMYFCASIPGTGRNTIYFGEGSWLTVV.

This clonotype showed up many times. The CDR3 loop reads CASSLGGGLGEQFF. In DNA, the CDR3 is TGTGCCAGCAGTTTGGGGGGGGGATTGGGTGAGCAGTTCTTC. This chain connects TRBV12-3 or TRBV12-4 to TRBJ2-1; 7 bases fit TRBD2. The CDR3 length is 14 residues. V trimming: 3 bases; J trimming: 9 bases; junction bases outside the gene matches: 8.

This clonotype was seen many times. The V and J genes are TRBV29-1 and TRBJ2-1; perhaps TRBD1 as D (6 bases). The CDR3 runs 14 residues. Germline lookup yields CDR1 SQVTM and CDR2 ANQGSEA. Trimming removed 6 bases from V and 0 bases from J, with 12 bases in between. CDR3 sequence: CSVSDRSSYNEQFF. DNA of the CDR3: TGCAGCGTATCTGACAGGAGCTCCTACAATGAGCAGTTCTTC.

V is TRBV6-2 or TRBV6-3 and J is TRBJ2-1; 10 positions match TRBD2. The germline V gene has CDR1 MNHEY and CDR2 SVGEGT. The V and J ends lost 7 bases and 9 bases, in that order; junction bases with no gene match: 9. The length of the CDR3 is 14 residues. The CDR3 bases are TGTGCCAGCATCCGGGCTAGCGGGAGCCCTGAGCAGTTCTTC. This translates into CASIRASGSPEQFF.

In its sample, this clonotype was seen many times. The CDR3 loop is CASTLGGEQFF. CDR3 coding DNA: TGTGCCAGCACCTTGGGAGGTGAGCAGTTCTTC. V is TRBV7-2 and J is TRBJ2-1; possible D gene TRBD2, 6 bases. Germline CDR1 reads SGHTA; CDR2 reads FQGNSA. Trimming removed 7 bases at V and 9 bases at J, with 10 bases between. This CDR3 has 11 residues.

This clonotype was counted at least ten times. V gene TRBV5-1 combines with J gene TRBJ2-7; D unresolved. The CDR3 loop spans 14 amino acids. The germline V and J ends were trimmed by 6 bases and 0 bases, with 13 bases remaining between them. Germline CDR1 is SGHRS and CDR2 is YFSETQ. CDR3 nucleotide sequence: TGCGCCAGCACCCAACCGTCTAGCTCCTACGAGCAGTACTTC. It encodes CASTQPSSSYEQYF.